This is a list of T cell receptor beta chains from one sample in a study of identical twins. TCRdb ran MiXCR on the 5' RACE reads and lists one entry per CDR3 protein. The sample lists 750,000 to 950,000 distinct CDR3 sequences; about 12% were seen once. This sample also belongs to another study, concerning yellow fever vaccine responses in identical twins.

Source material: PBMCs. The source of these receptors is a woman younger than 35 in good health. The CDR3 runs from the conserved cysteine through the conserved F or W. A D gene is named only where the DNA matches it firmly. Where a row states a size, it is once, few, many or the class of an expanded clone; other rows omit it.

>TRBV15|TRBJ2-1|few|17|-
CATSRDPGLSSYNEQFF
TGTGCCACCAGCAGAGACCCGGGACTCAGCTCCTACAATGAGCAGTTCTTC
>TRBV4-2|TRBJ2-3|few|16|-
CASSQELGERIGTQYF
TGTGCCAGCAGCCAAGAGTTGGGTGAGAGGATTGGTACGCAGTATTTT
>TRBV24-1|TRBJ1-4|-|14|TRBD1
CATSDRGNNEKLFF
TGTGCCACCAGTGACAGGGGGAACAATGAAAAACTGTTTTTT
>TRBV7-9|TRBJ2-3|-|15|-
CASSLPGRITDTQYF
TGTGCCAGCAGCTTACCAGGGAGGATCACAGATACGCAGTATTTT
>TRBV6-5|TRBJ2-3|-|14|-
CASSYSSFPDTQYF
TGTGCCAGCAGTTACTCTTCCTTCCCAGATACGCAGTATTTT
>TRBV11-2|TRBJ2-3|-|19|TRBD2
CASSLDPWASGSDTDTQYF
TGTGCCAGCAGCTTAGACCCTTGGGCTAGCGGTTCCGACACAGATACGCAGTATTTT
>TRBV11-2|TRBJ2-1|-|17|-
CASSLVTYGSSYNEQFF
TGTGCCAGCAGCTTAGTTACGTACGGGAGCTCCTACAATGAGCAGTTCTTC
>TRBV6-1|TRBJ2-5|-|12|-
CASIGTIETQYF
TGTGCCAGCATTGGGACAATTGAGACCCAGTACTTC
>TRBV28|TRBJ1-2|few|15|-
CASSLVEGGNYGYTF
TGTGCCAGCAGTTTAGTTGAAGGGGGAAACTATGGCTACACCTTC
>TRBV20-1|TRBJ1-4|-|16|TRBD1
CSARDQRGDRNEKLFF
TGCAGTGCTAGAGACCAAAGGGGGGACAGAAATGAAAAACTGTTTTTT
>TRBV7-2|TRBJ2-3|-|17|TRBD2
CASSPKGGRAWVNTQYF
TGTGCCAGCAGCCCCAAGGGTGGGAGGGCCTGGGTCAATACGCAGTATTTT
>TRBV12-5|TRBJ2-7|-|15|-
CASGLVGSGLYEQYF
TGTGCTAGTGGTTTGGTGGGGAGCGGGCTCTACGAGCAGTACTTC
>TRBV12-3/TRBV12-4|TRBJ2-3|many|13|TRBD2
CATRLASTDTQYF
TGTGCCACGAGACTAGCCAGCACAGATACGCAGTATTTT
>TRBV12-3/TRBV12-4|TRBJ2-6|-|16|-
CASSLFKFSGANVLTF
TGTGCCAGCAGTTTATTTAAGTTCTCTGGGGCCAACGTCCTGACTTTC
>TRBV27|TRBJ2-2|few|15|-
CASSLRLARTGELFF
TGTGCCAGCAGTTTACGGCTAGCCCGGACCGGGGAGCTGTTTTTT
>TRBV20-1|TRBJ2-1|few|15|-
CSASSQGGLYNEQFF
TGCAGTGCTAGTTCCCAGGGAGGCCTATACAATGAGCAGTTCTTC
>TRBV20-1|TRBJ2-7|few|14|TRBD2
CSASTPSGDYEQYF
TGCAGTGCTAGCACCCCTAGCGGTGACTACGAGCAGTACTTC
>TRBV6-1|TRBJ2-1|-|16|-
CASSAEPKTSSNEQFF
TGTGCCAGCAGTGCAGAACCCAAGACTAGTTCCAATGAGCAGTTCTTC
>TRBV5-1|TRBJ1-2|many|15|TRBD1
CASNSQGAPLGGYTF
TGCGCCAGCAACTCCCAGGGGGCGCCTCTCGGTGGCTACACCTTC
>TRBV24-1|TRBJ2-3|-|16|-
CATSVGGPYRTDTQYF
TGTGCCACCAGTGTCGGGGGGCCGTACCGCACAGATACGCAGTATTTT
>TRBV7-3|TRBJ2-1|few|16|TRBD2
CASSSEGLAPYNEQFF
TGTGCCAGCAGCTCAGAGGGACTAGCGCCCTACAATGAGCAGTTCTTC
>TRBV10-3|TRBJ2-5|-|14|TRBD1
CAISPGQVKETQYF
TGTGCCATCAGTCCGGGACAGGTTAAAGAGACCCAGTACTTC
>TRBV28|TRBJ2-5|-|14|-
CASSLWDEGETQYF
TGTGCCAGCAGTTTATGGGACGAGGGAGAGACCCAGTACTTC
>TRBV12-3/TRBV12-4|TRBJ2-3|-|16|TRBD1
CASSFGTGVKTDTQYF
TGTGCCAGCAGTTTCGGGACAGGGGTAAAGACAGATACGCAGTATTTT
>TRBV20-1|TRBJ2-7|few|17|TRBD2
CSALYPILAGDSYEQYF
TGCAGTGCTCTATACCCCATACTAGCGGGAGATTCCTACGAGCAGTACTTC
>TRBV6-5|TRBJ2-5|few|11|-
CASSMRETQYF
TGTGCCAGCAGTATGCGGGAGACCCAGTACTTC
>TRBV5-5|TRBJ2-7|few|15|-
CASSDLRTVFYEQYF
TGTGCCAGCAGTGACCTTCGGACAGTCTTCTACGAGCAGTACTTC
>TRBV29-1|TRBJ2-5|-|13|-
CSVGVSGGETQYF
TGCAGCGTTGGAGTTAGCGGTGGGGAGACCCAGTACTTC
>TRBV6-2/TRBV6-3|TRBJ2-1|-|13|TRBD2
CASSYSLAGEQFF
TGTGCCAGCAGTTACTCTCTAGCGGGTGAGCAGTTCTTC
>TRBV28|TRBJ2-3|-|15|TRBD1
CASSSGTGILDTQYF
TGTGCCAGCAGTTCCGGGACAGGGATTCTAGATACGCAGTATTTT
>TRBV15|TRBJ1-5|-|14|-
CATSTGTTSEPQHF
TGTGCCACCAGCACAGGGACGACCAGTGAGCCCCAGCATTTT
>TRBV6-5|TRBJ1-4|-|17|-
CASSYGQGYATNEKLFF
TGTGCCAGCAGTTACGGGCAGGGGTATGCAACTAATGAAAAACTGTTTTTT
>TRBV5-5|TRBJ2-2|-|13|-
CASIQDHTGELFF
TGTGCCAGCATCCAGGACCACACCGGGGAGCTGTTTTTT
>TRBV12-3/TRBV12-4|TRBJ2-2|-|16|-
CASSSGQAINTGELFF
TGTGCCAGCAGTTCCGGGCAGGCTATTAACACCGGGGAGCTGTTTTTT
>TRBV4-1|TRBJ2-5|few|15|-
CASSQDMSAQETQYF
TGCGCCAGCAGCCAAGATATGTCGGCTCAAGAGACCCAGTACTTC
>TRBV5-4|TRBJ2-7|-|15|-
CASSSPDPPGTEQYF
TGTGCCAGCAGCTCGCCGGACCCACCGGGAACCGAGCAGTACTTC
>TRBV5-1|TRBJ2-3|few|17|-
CASSAASGARGTDTQYF
TGCGCCAGCAGCGCTGCTTCGGGGGCTAGGGGGACAGATACGCAGTATTTT
>TRBV6-5|TRBJ2-3|few|16|TRBD2
CASSNRLAASTDTQYF
TGTGCCAGCAGCAACAGACTAGCGGCTAGCACAGATACGCAGTATTTT
>TRBV7-6|TRBJ1-1|many|15|-
CASSMGQYRNTEAFF
TGTGCCAGCAGCATGGGTCAGTACAGAAACACTGAAGCTTTCTTT
>TRBV20-1|TRBJ2-5|few|12|-
CSAPTAFETQYF
TGCAGTGCTCCCACCGCTTTCGAGACCCAGTACTTC
>TRBV27|TRBJ1-1|few|13|-
CASSFVLGHEAFF
TGTGCCAGCAGTTTCGTATTGGGTCATGAAGCTTTCTTT
>TRBV7-9|TRBJ2-1|-|16|-
CASRELRDSSYNEQFF
TGTGCCAGCAGGGAGCTCAGAGATAGCTCCTACAATGAGCAGTTCTTC
>TRBV3-1|TRBJ2-2|-|15|-
CASSANPDLTGELFF
TGTGCCAGCAGCGCCAACCCGGACTTAACCGGGGAGCTGTTTTTT
>TRBV2|TRBJ1-2|few|13|-
CASSVEGNYGYTF
TGTGCCAGCAGTGTGGAGGGGAACTATGGCTACACCTTC
>TRBV4-1|TRBJ2-7|-|14|-
CASSPRGGSYEQYF
TGCGCCAGCAGCCCTAGGGGCGGCAGCTACGAGCAGTACTTC
>TRBV29-1|TRBJ1-5|few|12|-
CSVQSSNQPQHF
TGCAGCGTTCAGAGTAGCAATCAGCCCCAGCATTTT
>TRBV5-1|TRBJ2-3|many|14|-
CASSLAGIGDTQYF
TGCGCCAGCAGCTTGGCCGGGATAGGAGATACGCAGTATTTT
>TRBV19|TRBJ2-1|-|11|-
CASKSLYEQFF
TGTGCCAGTAAGAGTCTTTATGAGCAGTTCTTC
>TRBV6-1|TRBJ2-7|few|17|TRBD2
CASSHLATSGFPYEQYF
TGTGCCAGCAGCCATTTGGCGACTAGCGGGTTTCCCTACGAGCAGTACTTC
>TRBV12-3/TRBV12-4|TRBJ2-3|-|17|-
CASSLNQARGGTDTQYF
TGTGCCAGCAGCTTAAACCAGGCCAGGGGGGGCACAGATACGCAGTATTTT
>TRBV15|TRBJ1-2|-|15|-
CATSRLQGRDGGYTF
TGTGCCACCAGCAGACTTCAGGGGCGCGATGGTGGCTACACCTTC
>TRBV7-8|TRBJ2-3|few|15|-
CASSFRRPPPDTQYF
TGTGCCAGCAGCTTTCGTCGGCCCCCCCCAGATACGCAGTATTTT
>TRBV3-1|TRBJ1-5|-|16|-
CASSQSAGSGNQPQHF
TGTGCCAGCAGCCAAAGCGCAGGGTCGGGCAATCAGCCCCAGCATTTT
>TRBV10-3|TRBJ2-5|many|15|TRBD1
CAISELAGGQETQYF
TGTGCCATCAGTGAGTTGGCAGGGGGTCAAGAGACCCAGTACTTC
>TRBV5-1|TRBJ2-3|few|15|-
CASSLDWGATDTQYF
TGCGCCAGCAGCTTGGACTGGGGGGCGACAGATACGCAGTATTTT